The T cell receptor (beta chain) described here comes from a study of blood T cell repertoires in COVID-19. Across the whole study: Acute-phase and convalescent COVID-19 samples originated in the United States, Italy and Spain.

Assay used: immunoSEQ multiplex PCR; TCRdb lists only in-frame clones, some missing. The repertoire has 150,000 to 200,000 clones, roughly 85% of them found once; the top ten carry roughly 3%. CDR3 length equals 14 residues. Specimen: peripheral blood. The receptor's source is a human donor with acute or convalescent COVID-19. The donor label of this sample is uncertain. This chain links TRBV21-1 with TRBJ1-5; the table calls TRBD1, which could not be checked here. TRBV21-1 is an annotated pseudogene. The CDR3 loop is CASSRTGKTQPQHF. For the CDR3, the DNA is TGTGCCAGCAGCCGGACAGGGAAAACCCAGCCCCAGCATTTT.